The T cell receptor (beta chain) described here comes from a study of OX40 agonist ivuxolimab in advanced cancers. Study as a whole: Treatment of patients was with ivuxolimab, an agonistic anti-OX40 (CD134) antibody. Treatment received earlier with anti-PD-1, anti-PD-L1 or anti-CTLA-4 agents was allowed, and roughly 40% had some. Ivuxolimab, which patients received intravenously every 2 weeks, was dosed at 0.01 to 10 mg/kg.

The sampling schedule covered blood at baseline, cycle 4 day 1, and cycle 7 day 1. Only in-frame clones appear in the TCRdb table, and some are missing; sequencing was by immunoSEQ multiplex PCR. The table includes 99,000 or so clones, 75% to 95% detected once. Germline values: CDR1 MDHEN, CDR2 SYDVKM. J lost 4 bases, V lost 6 bases, and 8 bases had no gene match. The CDR3 covers 14 residues. The specimen was CD4+ or CD8+ T cells sorted from blood, collected in a trial of the OX40 agonist ivuxolimab. This sequence joins TRBV28 and TRBJ1-2; 7 bases fit TRBD1. The origin of this receptor is an adult with an advanced solid tumor such as melanoma, head and neck, liver or kidney cancer. The CDR3 region is CASRLRGGGYGYTF. In nucleotides, the CDR3 is TGTGCCAGCAGGCTCAGAGGGGGCGGCTATGGCTACACCTTC.